The 23 T cell receptor beta chains given below trace back to one sample, sequenced in a study of CD8 T cells in Susac syndrome. With random hexamers, 0.5 to 1 ug RNA was reverse transcribed. TCRdb analysed the immunoSEQ multiplex PCR reads with MiXCR anew, one entry per CDR3 protein. The sample shows tens of thousands of distinct CDR3 sequences, approximately 90% of them seen only once. Sequencing was done on a sample of CD8+ T cells from PBMCs. These receptors all stem from a human donor in good health.

This sequence joins TRBV20-1 and TRBJ2-4; D remains ambiguous. The CDR3 extends over 15 amino acids. V dropped 6 bases and J dropped 0 bases, with 15 bases sitting between them. CDR1 and CDR2 from the germline V gene are DFQATT and SNEGSKA (reference sequence). CDR3 sequence: CSASLQVLAKNIQYF. The DNA for the CDR3 is TGCAGTGCCAGCCTCCAGGTTCTAGCCAAAAACATTCAGTACTTC.

The rearrangement uses TRBV4-3 and TRBJ2-7; D possibly corresponds to TRBD1 (6 bases). This CDR3 spans 15 amino acids. Looked up from germline, CDR1 is LGHNA and CDR2 is YSLEER. With 0 bases removed from V and 4 bases from J, the gap between germline ends came to 13 bases. CDR3 sequence: CASSQDRRGRYEQYF. The CDR3 DNA reads as TGCGCCAGCAGCCAAGATCGCAGGGGACGGTACGAGCAGTACTTC.

The chain has TRBV2 and TRBJ2-5; D is undetermined. The germline CDR1 and CDR2 sequences are SNHLY and FYNNEI. The CDR3 runs to 12 residues. Deletions cut 3 bases from V and 3 bases from J, with 5 bases between. The CDR3 sequence: CASSDSEETQYF. The DNA of the CDR3 is TGTGCCAGCAGTGACAGTGAAGAGACCCAGTACTTC.

The J gene is TRBJ1-5, the V gene TRBV2; D is uncertain. This CDR3 has 11 residues. Germline V gene data show CDR1 as SNHLY and CDR2 as FYNNEI. Deletions cut 3 bases from V and 9 bases from J, with 6 bases between. CDR3 amino acids: CASSDGVPQHF. CDR3 sequence (DNA): TGTGCCAGCAGTGACGGTGTGCCCCAGCATTTT.

The chain employs TRBV29-1 and TRBJ2-2; tentatively, D is TRBD1 (7 bases). Germline V gene sequence: CDR1 SQVTM, CDR2 ANQGSEA. This CDR3 comprises 14 residues. V was trimmed by 5 bases and J by 3 bases, leaving 13 bases between them. The CDR3 DNA follows: TGCAGCGTTTCAGGGGGGCCTTACACCGGGGAGCTGTTTTTT. Translating it yields CSVSGGPYTGELFF.

The chain combines TRBV4-1 with TRBJ1-1; D possibly corresponds to TRBD1 (5 bases). Trimming removed 0 bases from V and 2 bases from J, with 7 bases in between. The CDR3 is made up of 14 amino acids. The germline gives CDR1 MGHRA, CDR2 YSYEKL. The CDR3 sequence: CASSQDDRNTEAFF. The CDR3 DNA is TGCGCCAGCAGCCAAGATGACAGAAACACTGAAGCTTTCTTT.

The V and J genes are TRBV7-9 and TRBJ2-3; 9 bases fit TRBD1. Germline values: CDR1 SEHNR, CDR2 FQNEAQ (reference sequence). Unmatched junction bases numbered 9, after V lost 6 bases and J lost 5 bases. The CDR3 is 15 residues long. CDR3 sequence (DNA): TGTGCCAGCAGAGCCAACAGGGGGCAAGTAGATACGCAGTATTTT. Translated: CASRANRGQVDTQYF.

This chain connects TRBV12-3 or TRBV12-4 to TRBJ2-1; D assignment may be TRBD1 or TRBD2 (5 bases each). The CDR3 extends over 11 amino acids. V was clipped by 5 bases and J by 13 bases, with 12 bases between them. The CDR3 region is CASSGTALQFF. The CDR3 DNA follows: TGTGCCAGCAGTGGGACCGCTTTACAGTTCTTC.

The V and J genes are TRBV5-1 and TRBJ2-1; D is possibly TRBD1 or TRBD2 (5 bases each). The CDR3 contains 16 residues. V was cut by 3 bases and J by 2 bases, with 15 bases left in between. Looked up from germline, CDR1 is SGHRS and CDR2 is YFSETQ. This CDR3 reads CASSYGDGRAYNEQFF. The CDR3 DNA sequence: TGCGCCAGCAGCTACGGGGACGGGCGGGCCTACAATGAGCAGTTCTTC.

This chain uses TRBV12-3 or TRBV12-4 with TRBJ2-2; 8 nucleotides line up with TRBD1. V shed 6 bases, J shed 0 bases, and the junction held 15 bases outside the gene matches. CDR3 length: 19 amino acids. In DNA form, the CDR3 reads TGTGCCAGCAGCTTCCCGCGGGACAGGCCTACGCCGAACACCGGGGAGCTGTTTTTT. It yields the protein CASSFPRDRPTPNTGELFF.

V gene TRBV5-1 combines with J gene TRBJ1-2; 8 bases are shared with TRBD1. The V gene's germline CDR1 is SGHRS and CDR2 YFSETQ. V gave up 2 bases and J gave up 8 bases; unmatched junction bases: 5. The CDR3 spans 13 residues. Here the CDR3 reads CASSFVTGVGYTF. For the CDR3, the DNA is TGCGCCAGCAGCTTCGTGACAGGGGTCGGCTACACCTTC.

The CDR3 DNA is TGTGCCAGCAGCCAAGCCCGGGACACTGGGGCCAACGTCCTGACTTTC. As protein: CASSQARDTGANVLTF. The genes are TRBV3-1 and TRBJ2-6, with D possibly TRBD1 on 6 matching bases. V lost 1 base and J 2 bases, leaving 9 bases between the germline ends. The length of the CDR3 is 16 residues. In germline, CDR1 is LGHDT, CDR2 YNNKEL (reference sequence).

The count of this clonotype is one. CDR3 sequence: CASSLGLDLLAGQYF. DNA for the CDR3: TGTGCCAGCAGTTTAGGCTTGGATCTCTTGGCGGGGCAGTACTTC. The chain employs TRBV27 and TRBJ2-7; TRBD2 is a possible D gene (5 bases). The length of the CDR3 is 15 residues. Germline assignment: CDR1 MNHEY and CDR2 SMNVEV (reference sequence). With 2 bases removed from V and 9 bases from J, the gap between germline ends came to 20 bases.

The rearrangement uses TRBV27 and TRBJ2-7, with no clear D. V lost 5 bases, J lost 0 bases, and 20 bases lay in between. CDR3 length: 17 amino acids. CDR1 MNHEY and CDR2 SMNVEV come from the germline V gene (reference sequence). CDR3 DNA sequence: TGTGCCAGCAGTCTCATCAGGACCGGAATTAACTCCTACGAGCAGTACTTC. This encodes CASSLIRTGINSYEQYF.

The chain employs TRBV27 and TRBJ2-5; D tentatively fits TRBD1 or TRBD2 (6 bases each). Trimming cost V 3 bases and J 5 bases, with 13 bases left between them. CDR1 is MNHEY, CDR2 SMNVEV, per germline (reference sequence). The CDR3 totals 14 residues. CDR3: CASSFLGGSETQYF. The CDR3 DNA follows: TGTGCCAGCAGTTTTCTCGGGGGCTCGGAGACCCAGTACTTC.

The V call is TRBV5-1, the J call TRBJ2-2, with D uncertain. CDR1 is SGHRS, CDR2 YFSETQ, per germline. V was trimmed by 0 bases and J by 3 bases, leaving 3 bases between them. The CDR3 length is 13 residues. The CDR3 nucleotides are TGCGCCAGCAGCTTGGAGGACACCGGGGAGCTGTTTTTT. Amino acid sequence: CASSLEDTGELFF.

The chain recombines TRBV20-1 with TRBJ1-3; D remains unclear. CDR3 size: 16 residues. Trimming left V 1 base short and J 1 base short, with 14 bases between. Per the germline V gene, CDR1 is DFQATT and CDR2 is SNEGSKA (reference sequence). CDR3 residues: CSARVLGSLSGNTIYF. As DNA, the CDR3 is TGCAGTGCTAGAGTCCTAGGGTCCTTGTCTGGAAACACCATATATTTT.

The count of this clonotype is one. This sequence joins TRBV27 and TRBJ2-1, with D possibly TRBD1 on 5 matching bases. This CDR3 spans 17 amino acids. Germline CDR1 reads MNHEY; CDR2 reads SMNVEV (reference sequence). Trimming cost V 6 bases and J 5 bases, with 23 bases left between them. The CDR3 region is CASSSGRYPDIHNEQFF. The CDR3 coding sequence is TGTGCCAGCAGCTCGGGCCGATATCCGGACATTCACAATGAGCAGTTCTTC.

V is TRBV7-9 and J is TRBJ2-5; D may be TRBD2 (6 bases). CDR3 length: 15 amino acids. V was clipped by 5 bases and J by 2 bases, with 15 bases between them. Germline assignment: CDR1 SEHNR and CDR2 FQNEAQ (reference sequence). CDR3 residues: CASSPPGREQETQYF. DNA of the CDR3: TGTGCCAGCAGCCCGCCCGGACGGGAGCAAGAGACCCAGTACTTC.

The chain carries TRBV27 and TRBJ2-2; 9 positions match TRBD2. The CDR3 has 16 amino acids. V lost 2 bases and J lost 3; bases outside the gene matches: 4. CDR1 is MNHEY, CDR2 SMNVEV, per germline (reference sequence). The CDR3 region is CASSLMRGGYTGELFF. CDR3 bases: TGTGCCAGCAGTTTAATGCGGGGGGGATACACCGGGGAGCTGTTTTTT.

The chain is built from TRBV19 and TRBJ1-1; 8 nucleotides agree with TRBD1. The CDR3 loop spans 15 amino acids. Germline V gene lookup returns CDR1 LNHDA and CDR2 SQIVND (reference sequence). J lost 2 bases, V lost 4 bases, and 6 bases had no gene match. CDR3 sequence reads: CASSTPTGVNTEAFF. The CDR3 DNA reads as TGTGCCAGTAGTACACCGACAGGGGTCAACACTGAAGCTTTCTTT. Variable domain in full (rest from reference TRBV19 and TRBJ1-1): DGGITQSPKYLFRKEGQNVTLSCEQNLNHDAMYWYRQDPGQGLRLIYYSQIVNDFQKGDIAEGYSVSREKKESFPLTVTSAQKNPTAFYLCASSTPTGVNTEAFFGQGTRLTVV.

V and J are TRBV5-5 and TRBJ1-1; D remains unclear. Between the trimmed V and J ends, which lost 4 bases and 8 bases, there was a span of 12 bases. CDR1 SGHKS and CDR2 YYEKEE come from the germline V gene (reference sequence). The CDR3 extends over 12 amino acids. CDR3 in amino acids: CASSLTGAEAFF. In DNA form, the CDR3 reads TGTGCCAGCAGCCTAACGGGTGCAGAAGCTTTCTTT.

This clonotype showed up just once. The V call is TRBV4-3, the J call TRBJ2-1; 8 positions match TRBD2. Unmatched junction bases numbered 8, after V lost 4 bases and J lost 6 bases. This CDR3 has 15 residues. In germline, CDR1 is LGHNA, CDR2 YSLEER. This CDR3 reads CASSPGLERPNEQFF. Here the CDR3 DNA reads TGCGCCAGCAGCCCGGGACTAGAGAGGCCCAATGAGCAGTTCTTC.